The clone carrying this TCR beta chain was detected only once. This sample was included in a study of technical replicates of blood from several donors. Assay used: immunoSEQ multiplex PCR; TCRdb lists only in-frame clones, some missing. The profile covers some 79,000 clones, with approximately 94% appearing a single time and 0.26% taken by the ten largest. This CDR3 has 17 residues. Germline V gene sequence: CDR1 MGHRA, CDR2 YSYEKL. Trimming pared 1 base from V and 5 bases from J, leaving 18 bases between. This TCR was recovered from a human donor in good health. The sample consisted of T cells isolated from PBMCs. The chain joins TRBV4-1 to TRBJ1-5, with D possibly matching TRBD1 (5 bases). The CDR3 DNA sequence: TGCGCCAGCAGCCAAGTGATTGGGCTTGGGGGGGATCAGCCCCAGCATTTT. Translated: CASSQVIGLGGDQPQHF.